This T cell receptor beta chain was found in a study of cytomegalovirus exposure and HLA in healthy donors. Trimming pared 5 bases from V and 7 bases from J, leaving 13 bases between. Germline CDR1 reads SGHRS; CDR2 reads YFSETQ. The CDR3 has 13 residues. PCR employed 60 Vbeta and 13 Jbeta primers. Here immunoSEQ multiplex PCR was the method, and the copy in TCRdb shows in-frame clones only, minus some. The sample consists of approximately 100,000 clones, around 73% of them appearing once. Study results and caveats: Presence/absence analyses rested on an assumption that sequencing depth was roughly uniform across donors. A previous analysis found most TCR beta V segments productive roughly 87% or roughly 30% of the time. Most sequenced TCRs were rare (though some public TCRs occurred in many donors).

For this clone: Antigen specificity is unknown.

The V and J genes are TRBV5-1 and TRBJ2-1; the D gene is possibly TRBD2 (5 bases). The sample taken for sequencing was PBMCs. The receptor comes from a female donor in good health and CMV-seronegative. CDR3 region: CASSNGGENEQFF. CDR3 nucleotides: TGCGCCAGCAGTAACGGAGGAGAAAATGAGCAGTTCTTC.